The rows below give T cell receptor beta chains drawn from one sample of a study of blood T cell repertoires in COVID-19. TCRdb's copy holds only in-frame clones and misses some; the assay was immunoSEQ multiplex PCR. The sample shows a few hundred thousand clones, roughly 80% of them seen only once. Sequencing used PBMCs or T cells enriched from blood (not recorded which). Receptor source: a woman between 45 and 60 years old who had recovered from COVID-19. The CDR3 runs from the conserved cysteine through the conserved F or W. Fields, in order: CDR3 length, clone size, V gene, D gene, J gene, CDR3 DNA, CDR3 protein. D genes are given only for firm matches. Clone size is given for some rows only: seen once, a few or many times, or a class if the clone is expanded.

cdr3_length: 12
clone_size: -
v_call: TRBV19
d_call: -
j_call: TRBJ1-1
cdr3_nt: TGTGCCAGTAGTTACCGGGACACTGAAGCTTTCTTT
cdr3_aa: CASSYRDTEAFF

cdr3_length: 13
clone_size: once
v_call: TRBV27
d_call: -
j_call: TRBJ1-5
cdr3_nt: TGTGCCAGCAGAACAGGCCGATCCCAGCCCCAGCATTTT
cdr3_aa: CASRTGRSQPQHF

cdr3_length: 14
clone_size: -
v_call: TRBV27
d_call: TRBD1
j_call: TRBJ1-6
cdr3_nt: TGTGCCAGCAGTTCCCGGGACAGGGGATCACCCCTCCACTTT
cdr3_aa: CASSSRDRGSPLHF

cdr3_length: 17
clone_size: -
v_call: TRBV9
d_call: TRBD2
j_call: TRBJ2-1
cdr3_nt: TGTGCCAGCAGCGAGGGGACTAGCGGGGGCCCCTACAATGAGCAGTTCTTC
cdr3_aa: CASSEGTSGGPYNEQFF

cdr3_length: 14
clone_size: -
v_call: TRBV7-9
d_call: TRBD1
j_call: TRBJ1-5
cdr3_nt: TGTGCCAGCAGCTTGACAGGGGGCGATCAGCCCCAGCATTTT
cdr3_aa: CASSLTGGDQPQHF

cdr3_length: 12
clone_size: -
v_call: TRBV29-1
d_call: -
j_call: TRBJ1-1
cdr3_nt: TGCAGCGTTGAAGGCGGTAGCCATGAAGCTTTCTTT
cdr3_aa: CSVEGGSHEAFF

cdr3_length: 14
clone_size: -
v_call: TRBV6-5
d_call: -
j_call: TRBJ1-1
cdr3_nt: TGTGCCAGCAGGGCCTGGGACACCCAACCCCTGGGGTTCTTT
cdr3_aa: CASRAWDTQPLGFF

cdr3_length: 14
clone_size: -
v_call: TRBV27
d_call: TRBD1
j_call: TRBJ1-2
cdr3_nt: TGTGCCAGCAGTTCCCCCGGGACAGGGCCTGGCTACACCTTC
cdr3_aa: CASSSPGTGPGYTF

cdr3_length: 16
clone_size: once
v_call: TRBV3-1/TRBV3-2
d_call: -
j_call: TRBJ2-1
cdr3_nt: TGTGCCAGCAGCCAGGGTAATGGGGCTACTTACAATGAGCAGTTCTTC
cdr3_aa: CASSQGNGATYNEQFF

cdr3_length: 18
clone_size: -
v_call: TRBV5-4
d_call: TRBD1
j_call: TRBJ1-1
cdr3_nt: TGTGCCAGCAGCCAGTTCCGGGACAGGGAGAAAATGAACACTGAAGCTTTCTTT
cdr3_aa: CASSQFRDREKMNTEAFF

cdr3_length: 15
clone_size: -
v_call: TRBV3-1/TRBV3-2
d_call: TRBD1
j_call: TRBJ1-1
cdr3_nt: TGTGCCAGCAGCCGCCCAGGGGGTCTGAACACTGAAGCTTTCTTT
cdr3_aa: CASSRPGGLNTEAFF

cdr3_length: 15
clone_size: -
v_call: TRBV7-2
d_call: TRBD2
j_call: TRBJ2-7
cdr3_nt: TGTGCCAGCAGCCCCGGGACTAGCGGGAGGGGTGAGCAGTACTTC
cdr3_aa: CASSPGTSGRGEQYF

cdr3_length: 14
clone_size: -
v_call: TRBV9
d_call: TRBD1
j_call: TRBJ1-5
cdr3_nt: TGTGCCAGCAGCGTAGGGACAGGTAATCAGCCCCAGCATTTT
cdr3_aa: CASSVGTGNQPQHF

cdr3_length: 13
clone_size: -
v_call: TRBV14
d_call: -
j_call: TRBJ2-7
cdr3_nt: TGTGCCAGCAGCCAAGTCCAGCGCGGGGAGCAGTACTTC
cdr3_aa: CASSQVQRGEQYF

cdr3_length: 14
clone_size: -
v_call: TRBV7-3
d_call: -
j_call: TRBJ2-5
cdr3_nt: TGTGCCAGCAGCTACGGGACTTTCCAAGAGACCCAGTACTTC
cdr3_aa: CASSYGTFQETQYF

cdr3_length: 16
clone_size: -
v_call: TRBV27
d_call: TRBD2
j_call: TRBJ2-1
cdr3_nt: TGTGCTAGCAGCATAGCGGGGGGGTCCAATTACAATGAGCAGTTCTTC
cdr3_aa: CASSIAGGSNYNEQFF

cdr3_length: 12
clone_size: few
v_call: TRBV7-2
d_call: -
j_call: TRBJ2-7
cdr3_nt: TGTGCCAGCAGCTTCCCCGGCGGGCGACAGTACTTC
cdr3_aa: CASSFPGGRQYF

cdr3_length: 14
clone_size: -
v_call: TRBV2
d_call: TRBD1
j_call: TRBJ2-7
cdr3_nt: TGTGCCAGCAGCCAAAGGGACAGCTCCTACGAGCAGTACTTC
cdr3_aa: CASSQRDSSYEQYF

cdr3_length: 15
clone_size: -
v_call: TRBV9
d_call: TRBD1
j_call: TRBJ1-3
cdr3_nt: TGTGCCAGCAGCGGGACAGGGGCTGCTGGAAACACCATATATTTT
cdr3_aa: CASSGTGAAGNTIYF

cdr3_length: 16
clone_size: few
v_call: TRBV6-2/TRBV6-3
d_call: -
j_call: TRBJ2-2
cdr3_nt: TGTGCCAGCAGCCCACGACGGGGACTCCCCTCCGGGGAGCTGTTTTTT
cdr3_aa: CASSPRRGLPSGELFF

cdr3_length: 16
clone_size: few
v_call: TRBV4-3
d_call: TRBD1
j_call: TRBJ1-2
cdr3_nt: TGCGCCAGCAGCCAAGCCACCGACAGGGAAGGGTATGGCTACACCTTC
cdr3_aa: CASSQATDREGYGYTF

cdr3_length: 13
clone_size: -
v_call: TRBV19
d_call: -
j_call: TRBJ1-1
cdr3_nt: TGTGCCAGTAGTTCGTTTATGAACACTGAAGCTTTCTTT
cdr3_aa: CASSSFMNTEAFF

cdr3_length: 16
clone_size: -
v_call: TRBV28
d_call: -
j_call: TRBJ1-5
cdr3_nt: TGTGCCAGCAGTTCCGGACAGTTCTATAGCAATCAGCCCCAGCATTTT
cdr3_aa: CASSSGQFYSNQPQHF

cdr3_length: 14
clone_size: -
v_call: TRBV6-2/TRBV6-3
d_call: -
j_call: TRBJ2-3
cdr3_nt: TGTGCCAGCAGTAAGGACGGGGGAAGCGGTACGCAGTATTTT
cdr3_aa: CASSKDGGSGTQYF